A single TCR beta chain is shown here with its context. Its antigen is not known. Regarding time point: pre-sensitization, week 0. Described treatment: therapeutic diphenylcyclopropenone sensitization with weekly scalp DPC. Blood was collected ahead of every patch test applied. TCRdb recomputed calls from the RACE reads with MiXCR, one row per CDR3 protein. The data contain about 180,000 distinct CDR3 sequences, approximately 29% of them singletons. The data were taken from a study of human T cells and chemical hapten exposure. J was trimmed by 9 bases and V by 6 bases; bases with no gene match: 8. The germline CDR1 and CDR2 sequences are MNHEY and SMNVEV (reference sequence). The CDR3 is 14 residues long. Overall study results and limits: Patch test score was positively correlated with the counts of TCRs that had expanded at PT1. The study found that DPC sensitization did not change TCRs above 1 in 1000 frequency.

The material was whole blood, obtained in connection with sensitization to the hapten diphenylcyclopropenone (DPC). This sequence originates from a woman in her 30s with alopecia areata. Some clones in this sample may be carry-over from other donors' samples. The chain uses TRBV27 and TRBJ2-7; 13 nucleotides match TRBD2. DNA for the CDR3: TGTGCCAGCAGCCCGGGACTAGCGGGGCTAGGGCAGTACTTC. Residues: CASSPGLAGLGQYF.